The rows below give T cell receptor beta chains drawn from one sample of a study of blood T cell repertoires in COVID-19. The protocol was immunoSEQ multiplex PCR, while the TCRdb copy is restricted to in-frame clones and leaves out a portion. The sample contains some 320,000 clones, around 87% of which appear only once. Sequences were obtained from peripheral blood. The receptors shown here come from a woman between 50 and 59 years old who had recovered from COVID-19. The CDR3 runs from the conserved cysteine through the conserved F or W. The order of the fields is clone size, V gene, J gene, D gene, CDR3 protein, CDR3 DNA. The D gene is left open where the match is weak. Size is stated for part of the rows, as once, few or many counts, or as a class when the clone is expanded.

>NA|TRBV29-1|TRBJ1-1|NA
CSGKPVMNTEAFF
TGCAGCGGAAAGCCCGTAATGAACACTGAAGCTTTCTTT
>NA|TRBV19|TRBJ2-5|TRBD2
CATTSGGQETQYF
TGTGCCACGACTAGCGGGGGACAAGAGACCCAGTACTTC
>NA|TRBV30|TRBJ2-7|NA
CAWSVSRAYFYEQYF
TGTGCCTGGAGTGTTAGCAGGGCTTATTTCTACGAGCAGTACTTC
>NA|TRBV27|TRBJ2-7|TRBD2
CASSLPPASGRNEQYF
TGTGCCAGCAGTTTACCGCCGGCTAGCGGGAGGAACGAGCAGTACTTC
>NA|TRBV7-2|TRBJ2-5|TRBD2
CASSSLAGVGETQYF
TGTGCCAGCAGCTCCCTAGCGGGAGTTGGAGAGACCCAGTACTTC
>NA|TRBV5-1|TRBJ2-5|TRBD2
CASSSVAGGRLETQYF
TGCGCCAGCAGCTCAGTAGCGGGAGGGAGGTTAGAGACCCAGTACTTC
>NA|TRBV10-3|TRBJ2-1|TRBD2
CAISPSAGLAGTNEQFF
TGTGCCATCAGTCCATCCGCCGGACTAGCGGGAACCAATGAGCAGTTCTTC
>NA|TRBV28|TRBJ1-6|TRBD1
CASSLLFRGHNSPLHF
TGTGCCAGCAGCCTCCTCTTCAGGGGGCATAATTCACCCCTCCACTTT
>NA|TRBV15|TRBJ1-4|NA
CATSRDLQRNEKLFF
TGTGCCACCAGCAGAGATCTCCAGCGTAATGAAAAACTGTTTTTT
>NA|TRBV14|TRBJ1-6|NA
CASSQQYNSPLHF
TGTGCCAGCAGCCAACAGTATAATTCACCCCTCCACTTT
>NA|TRBV11-2|TRBJ2-5|NA
CASSRASGIQETQYF
TGTGCCAGCAGCCGCGCCTCAGGGATTCAAGAGACCCAGTACTTC
>once|TRBV29-1|TRBJ1-2|NA
CSVLREYRYTF
TGCAGCGTTCTAAGGGAGTATCGCTACACCTTC
>once|TRBV7-7|TRBJ2-7|TRBD1
CASSLGQVPAYEQYF
TGTGCCAGCAGCTTGGGACAGGTCCCCGCCTACGAGCAGTACTTC
>NA|TRBV9|TRBJ2-4|TRBD2
CASSVASSGNQYF
TGTGCCAGCAGCGTAGCTTCTAGCGGGAACCAGTACTTC
>NA|TRBV30|TRBJ1-6|NA
CAWRMEGRVYNSPLHF
TGTGCCTGGAGAATGGAGGGGAGGGTTTATAATTCACCCCTCCACTTT
>NA|TRBV3-1/TRBV3-2|TRBJ2-1|TRBD2
CASSPPGLSYNEQFF
TGTGCCAGCAGCCCGCCGGGACTATCCTACAATGAGCAGTTCTTC
>NA|TRBV6-5|TRBJ1-1|TRBD1
CASSRDRVEAFF
TGTGCCAGCAGCCGGGACAGGGTTGAAGCTTTCTTT
>once|TRBV7-2|TRBJ2-3|TRBD2
CASSFGLAGGRDTQYF
TGTGCCAGCAGCTTCGGGCTAGCGGGGGGTAGAGATACGCAGTATTTT
>NA|TRBV10-3|TRBJ1-1|TRBD1
CAISATGGNTEAFF
TGTGCCATCAGTGCAACAGGGGGAAACACTGAAGCTTTCTTT
>NA|TRBV28|TRBJ2-1|TRBD2
CASSGGGLAYNEQFF
TGTGCCAGCAGTGGCGGGGGTTTGGCCTACAATGAGCAGTTCTTC
>NA|TRBV4-3|TRBJ2-5|NA
CASSQDLRETQYF
TGCGCCAGCAGCCAAGATCTCCGGGAGACCCAGTACTTC
>NA|TRBV18|TRBJ2-6|NA
CASSPPVGGALSGANVLTF
TGTGCCAGCTCACCACCAGTAGGGGGGGCCCTCTCTGGGGCCAACGTCCTGACTTTC
>NA|TRBV7-2|TRBJ1-5|NA
CASSEQPLTNQPQHF
TGTGCCAGCAGCGAGCAACCACTAACAAATCAGCCCCAGCATTTT
>once|TRBV28|TRBJ1-5|NA
CASRARGGNVPQHF
TGTGCCAGCAGAGCCCGGGGGGGGAATGTGCCCCAGCATTTT
>NA|TRBV2|TRBJ2-2|TRBD2
CASSDFGRANTGELFF
TGTGCCAGCAGTGACTTCGGGAGGGCCAACACCGGGGAGCTGTTTTTT
>NA|TRBV19|TRBJ2-2|NA
CASRTGTFDTGELFF
TGTGCCAGTAGGACCGGGACTTTTGACACCGGGGAGCTGTTTTTT
>NA|TRBV5-4|TRBJ2-3|TRBD2
CASTFGGGGTDTQYF
TGTGCCAGCACATTCGGCGGGGGGGGCACAGATACGCAGTATTTT
>NA|TRBV28|TRBJ1-5|TRBD1
CASRVIGTAVGQPQHF
TGTGCCAGCAGGGTTATTGGGACAGCCGTGGGTCAGCCCCAGCATTTT
>NA|TRBV28|TRBJ2-7|NA
CASSLPGVRSSYEQYF
TGTGCCAGCAGTTTACCAGGTGTCCGTAGCTCCTACGAGCAGTACTTC
>once|TRBV19|TRBJ2-3|NA
CASSIGTGQRAYSDTQYF
TGTGCCAGTAGTATAGGGACAGGTCAGCGGGCCTATTCAGATACGCAGTATTTT
>NA|TRBV20-1|TRBJ1-1|NA
CSARERILAFF
TGCAGTGCTAGAGAGCGAATTTTAGCTTTCTTT
>NA|TRBV9|TRBJ2-1|TRBD2
CASGTSGRVQNEQFF
TGTGCCAGCGGGACTAGCGGGAGGGTTCAAAATGAGCAGTTCTTC
>NA|TRBV6-2/TRBV6-3|TRBJ2-3|NA
CASSFKLVSTDTQYF
TGTGCCAGCAGTTTCAAACTAGTGAGCACAGATACGCAGTATTTT
>NA|TRBV28|TRBJ2-7|NA
CASSSPFSGARYEQYF
TGTGCCAGCAGTTCCCCTTTTAGCGGAGCCAGGTACGAGCAGTACTTC
>NA|TRBV18|TRBJ1-4|NA
CASSPSGSEKLFF
TGTGCCAGCTCACCTTCAGGGTCAGAAAAACTGTTTTTT
>once|TRBV5-1|TRBJ2-3|TRBD2
CASGLASGGATDTQYF
TGCGCCAGCGGCCTAGCTAGCGGGGGGGCCACAGATACGCAGTATTTT
>NA|TRBV29-1|TRBJ2-3|NA
CSVDWGGSTDTQYF
TGCAGCGTTGATTGGGGGGGCAGCACAGATACGCAGTATTTT
>once|TRBV9|TRBJ2-1|TRBD2
CASSVVSSGREQFF
TGTGCCAGCAGCGTAGTGTCTAGCGGGCGGGAGCAGTTCTTC
>NA|TRBV7-9|TRBJ1-3|NA
CASSLGQHGTIYF
TGTGCCAGCAGCTTAGGGCAGCACGGGACCATATATTTT
>NA|TRBV11-2|TRBJ1-3|NA
CASSLLTVQGYNSGNTIYF
TGTGCCAGCAGCTTATTAACTGTACAGGGATATAACTCTGGAAACACCATATATTTT
>NA|TRBV28|TRBJ1-4|NA
CASNSPEATNEKLFF
TGTGCCAGCAATTCTCCAGAGGCAACTAATGAAAAACTGTTTTTT
>NA|TRBV5-6|TRBJ1-4|TRBD1
CASSYNRGREKLFF
TGTGCCAGCAGCTACAACAGGGGGCGAGAAAAACTGTTTTTT
>many|TRBV30|TRBJ2-3|NA
CAWNRLAGRTDTQYF
TGTGCCTGGAATCGACTGGCGGGAAGGACAGATACGCAGTATTTT
>NA|TRBV28|TRBJ1-2|NA
CASSWGRSRNSYGYTF
TGTGCCAGCAGCTGGGGCAGGTCGCGGAATAGCTATGGCTACACCTTC
>NA|TRBV2|TRBJ2-3|TRBD2
CASSQSGRGLDTQYF
TGTGCCAGCAGCCAAAGCGGGAGGGGACTAGATACGCAGTATTTT